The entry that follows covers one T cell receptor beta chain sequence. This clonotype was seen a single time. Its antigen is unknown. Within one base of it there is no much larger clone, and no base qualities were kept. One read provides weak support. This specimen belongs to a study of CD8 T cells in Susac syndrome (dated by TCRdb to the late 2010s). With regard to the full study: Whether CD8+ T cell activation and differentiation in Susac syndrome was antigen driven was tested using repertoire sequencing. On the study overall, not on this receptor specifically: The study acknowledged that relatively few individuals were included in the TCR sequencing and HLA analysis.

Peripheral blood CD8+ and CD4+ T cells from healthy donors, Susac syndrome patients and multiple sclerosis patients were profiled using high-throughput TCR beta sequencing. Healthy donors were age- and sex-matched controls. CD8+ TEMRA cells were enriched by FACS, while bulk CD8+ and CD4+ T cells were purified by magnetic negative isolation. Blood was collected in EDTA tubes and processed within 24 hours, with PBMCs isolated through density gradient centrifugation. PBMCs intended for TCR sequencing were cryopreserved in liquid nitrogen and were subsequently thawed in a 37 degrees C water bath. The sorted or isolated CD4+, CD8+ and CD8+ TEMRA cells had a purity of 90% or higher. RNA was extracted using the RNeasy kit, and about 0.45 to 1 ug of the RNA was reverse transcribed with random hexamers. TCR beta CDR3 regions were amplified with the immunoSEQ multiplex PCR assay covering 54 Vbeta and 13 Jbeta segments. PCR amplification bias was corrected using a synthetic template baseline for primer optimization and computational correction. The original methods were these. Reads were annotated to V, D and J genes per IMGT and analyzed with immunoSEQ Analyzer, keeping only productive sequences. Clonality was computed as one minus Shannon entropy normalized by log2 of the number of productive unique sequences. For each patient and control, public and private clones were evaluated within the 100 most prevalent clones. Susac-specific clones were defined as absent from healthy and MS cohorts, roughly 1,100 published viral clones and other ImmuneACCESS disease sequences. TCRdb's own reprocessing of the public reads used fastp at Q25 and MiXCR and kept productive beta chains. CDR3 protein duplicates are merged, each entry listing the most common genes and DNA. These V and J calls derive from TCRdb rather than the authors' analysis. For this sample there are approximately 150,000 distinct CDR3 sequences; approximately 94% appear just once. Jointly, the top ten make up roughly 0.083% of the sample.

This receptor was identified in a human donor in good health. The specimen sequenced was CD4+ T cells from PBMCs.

The DNA is as follows: TGTGCCAGCAGCCAATACCCCAGGGGAGTCAGCACAGATACGCAGTATTTT. It codes for CASSQYPRGVSTDTQYF. Rearrangement joined TRBV9 to TRBJ2-3; D gene: possibly TRBD1, on 6 matching bases. The CDR3 runs 17 amino acids, cysteine and phenylalanine included. Of the read, only the CDR3 DNA is kept; its 51 bases are in frame from base 1. In the germline V gene, CDR1 corresponds to SGDLS and CDR2 to YYNGEE. Deletion took 4 bases off V and 0 bases off J, with a span of 18 bases between the germline ends.